Following are 23 T cell receptor beta chains from one sample sequenced in a study of post-analysis software for immune sequencing data. Overall study results and limits: Elevated frequency relative to controls characterized several TRBV segments in patients, TRBV5-6, TRBV5-1 and TRBV20-1 among them.

Their specific antigens are unknown. Each TCR beta cDNA library carried unique molecular identifiers. TCRdb called the PCR reads again in MiXCR, with one record for every CDR3 protein. This sample has fewer than 850,000 distinct CDR3 sequences; approximately 30% occur once, and the top ten carry around 0.6%. Sample: blood. Source of these receptors: a girl between 10 and 17 years old with multiple sclerosis.

The table lists this clonotype with many counts. V and J are TRBV4-1 and TRBJ2-1; 9 bases are shared with TRBD2. This CDR3 contains 17 residues. With V trimmed by 1 base and J by 4 bases, 8 bases remained unmatched. The germline V gene encodes CDR1 MGHRA and CDR2 YSYEKL. In DNA form, the CDR3 reads TGCGCCAGCAGCCAAGGGGCTGGCGGGAGGGGATACAATGAGCAGTTCTTC. Its translation: CASSQGAGGRGYNEQFF.

This clonotype showed up just a few times. This chain links TRBV6-5 with TRBJ1-1; a possible D gene is TRBD1 (5 bases). The CDR3 has 13 amino acids. The V and J ends lost 6 bases and 8 bases respectively, with 16 bases between them. The V gene's germline CDR1 is MNHEY and CDR2 SVGAGI. For the CDR3, the DNA is TGTGCCAGCAGAGAAACAGGAGGTATCGAAGCTTTCTTT. Translating it yields CASRETGGIEAFF.

The CDR3 coding sequence is TGCGCCAGCAGCCGTGGGGGTCCCACAGATACGCAGTATTTT. Translated, it gives CASSRGGPTDTQYF. The chain is built from TRBV5-1 and TRBJ2-3; D tentatively fits TRBD1 or TRBD2 (5 bases each). Germline V lookup: CDR1 SGHRS, CDR2 YFSETQ. V lost 4 bases, J lost 2 bases, and 11 bases lay in between. The CDR3 runs to 14 residues.

Comment on this clonotype: The junction does not match germline at one end; this may be a read error. The J gene is TRBJ2-1, the V gene TRBV9, with D hard to call. This CDR3 comprises 12 residues. From germline, CDR1 is SGDLS and CDR2 YYNGEE. The CDR3 reads CASGVMGNEQFF. The CDR3 nucleotides are TGTGCCAGCGGCGTCATGGGCAATGAGCAGTTCTTC.

Only a few counts were recorded for this clonotype. This chain uses TRBV15 with TRBJ2-5; weak D call: TRBD1 (5 bases). Trimming left V 1 base short and J 2 bases short, with 14 bases between. Germline CDR1 and CDR2: LNHNV and YYDKDF (reference sequence). The CDR3 extends over 16 amino acids. CDR3 nucleotide sequence: TGTGCCACCAGCAGAGTTCTCGTTGGGGCTCAAGAGACCCAGTACTTC. It yields the protein CATSRVLVGAQETQYF.

A remark on this clonotype: Lacking the conserved final phenylalanine or tryptophan, this CDR3 likely reflects a read error. This rearrangement joins TRBV28 to TRBJ2-7; TRBD1 might be the D (5 bases). Germline V gene lookup returns CDR1 MDHEN and CDR2 SYDVKM. V was pared by 6 bases and J by 0 bases, with 12 bases between. CDR3 length equals 14 residues. CDR3 coding DNA: TGTGCCAGCAGCAAAGTAGGGGTCTCCTACGAGCAGTACTTG. Its protein is CASSKVGVSYEQYL.

This chain uses TRBV20-1 with TRBJ2-7, with 11 bases lining up with TRBD2. The CDR3 totals 14 residues. Looked up from germline, CDR1 is DFQATT and CDR2 is SNEGSKA (reference sequence). V dropped 3 bases and J dropped 4; count of bases not matched to a gene: 5. The CDR3 protein is CSASYSGRAYEQYF. The CDR3 DNA follows: TGCAGTGCTAGCTATAGCGGGAGGGCTTACGAGCAGTACTTC.

This clonotype showed up just a few times. The CDR3 region has the DNA TGCGCCAGCAGCCAGAACAGGGGAGCTAACTATGGCTACACCTTC. This encodes CASSQNRGANYGYTF. V gene TRBV4-1 combines with J gene TRBJ1-2; 7 nucleotides align to TRBD1. The CDR3 runs 15 residues. V shed 3 bases and J 0 bases; nucleotides not matched to a gene: 4. CDR1 and CDR2 (germline): MGHRA, YSYEKL.

Comment on this clonotype: One end of the junction fails to match germline, which may point to a read error. V gene TRBV12-3 or TRBV12-4 combines with J gene TRBJ2-3; D is possibly TRBD2 (7 bases). This CDR3 spans 15 amino acids. The CDR3 loop reads CASSFGGRGADAQYF. Here the CDR3 DNA reads TGTGCCAGCAGTTTCGGCGGTCGGGGGGCAGATGCGCAGTATTTT.

This chain connects TRBV7-8 to TRBJ2-5, with a tentative D call TRBD2 (5 bases). The CDR3 consists of 14 residues. V was clipped by 5 bases and J by 0 bases, with 10 bases between them. CDR1 and CDR2 (germline): SGHVS, FQNEAQ. The CDR3 region has the DNA TGTGCCAGCAGCCCTATAGCGTACCAAGAGACCCAGTACTTC. Translation gives CASSPIAYQETQYF. Drawing the rest from reference TRBV7-8 and TRBJ2-5, the complete variable domain is GAGVSQSPRYKVAKRGQDVALRCDPISGHVSLFWYQQALGQGPEFLTYFQNEAQLDKSGLPSDRFFAERPEGSVSTLKIQRTQQEDSAVYLCASSPIAYQETQYFGPGTRLLVL.

The chain is built from TRBV21-1 and TRBJ1-5; the D call TRBD1 from the table was never checked on the DNA. TRBV21-1 is assigned pseudogene status. This CDR3 region has 15 residues. The CDR3 nucleotides are TGTGCCAGCAGCCGAGCCGGGGCACCCAATCAGCCCCAGCATTTT. This gives the protein CASSRAGAPNQPQHF.

The table lists this clonotype with a few counts. The gene calls are TRBV7-9 and TRBJ2-1; the D gene could be TRBD1 or TRBD2 (6 bases each). Germline V gives CDR1 SEHNR, CDR2 FQNEAQ (reference sequence). Trimming removed 6 bases at V and 2 bases at J, with 17 bases between. The CDR3 covers 16 residues. CDR3 loop: CASSPPGAPAYNEQFF. CDR3 nucleotides: TGTGCCAGCAGTCCCCCGGGGGCCCCGGCCTACAATGAGCAGTTCTTC. The whole variable domain, filled in from reference TRBV7-9 and TRBJ2-1, reads DTGVSQNPRHKITKRGQNVTFRCDPISEHNRLYWYRQTLGQGPEFLTYFQNEAQLEKSRLLSDRFSAERPKGSFSTLEIQRTEQGDSAMYLCASSPPGAPAYNEQFFGPGTRLTVL.

J is TRBJ2-1 and V is TRBV7-8, with D perhaps TRBD2 (6 bases). CDR3 length: 17 amino acids. Germline CDR1 reads SGHVS; CDR2 reads FQNEAQ. The V end was cut by 6 bases, the J end by 4 bases, with 22 bases between. CDR3 DNA sequence: TGTGCCAGCAGTCGCCGGGGGAAGGATTATTCTTACAATGAGCAGTTCTTC. The encoded protein is CASSRRGKDYSYNEQFF.

This clonotype was seen a handful of times. The chain has TRBV24-1 and TRBJ2-5; 9 bases are a match to TRBD1. The CDR3 sequence is 14 residues long. Looked up from germline, CDR1 is KGHDR and CDR2 is SFDVKD. Trimming cost V 6 bases and J 4 bases; bases outside gene matches: 5. DNA of the CDR3: TGTGCCACCAGTCTAACAGGGGGCGGAGAGACCCAGTACTTC. Amino acid sequence: CATSLTGGGETQYF.

The V and J genes are TRBV6-2 or TRBV6-3 and TRBJ2-7; the D is unclear. The V gene's germline CDR1 is MNHEY and CDR2 SVGEGT. This CDR3 region has 12 residues. Trimming cost V 7 bases and J 1 base, with 8 bases left between them. CDR3 loop: CASTGNSYEQYF. For the CDR3, the DNA is TGTGCCAGCACGGGCAATTCCTACGAGCAGTACTTC.

The chain recombines TRBV3-1 with TRBJ2-4; possibly TRBD2 for D (5 bases). The CDR3 covers 14 residues. Germline V CDR1 and CDR2: LGHDT, YNNKEL (reference sequence). Trimming pared 5 bases from V and 8 bases from J, leaving 16 bases between. The CDR3 loop reads CASSIRASGDIQYF. The CDR3 DNA reads as TGTGCCAGCAGCATTCGGGCTTCCGGGGACATTCAGTACTTC.

This sequence joins TRBV6-1 and TRBJ2-4, with 9 bases lining up with TRBD2. Germline V gives CDR1 MNHNS, CDR2 SASEGT. The CDR3 runs to 16 residues. The V segment lost 3 bases and the J segment 8 bases; nucleotides outside the gene matches: 11. This CDR3 reads CASSDRAGGGLDIQYF. The CDR3 DNA follows: TGTGCCAGCAGTGATCGGGCGGGAGGGGGTTTGGACATTCAGTACTTC.

The CDR3: CASSPSRDSSYNEQFF. CDR3 bases: TGTGCCAGCAGTCCGTCTAGGGACAGTTCCTACAATGAGCAGTTCTTC. This chain connects TRBV28 to TRBJ2-1; 7 nucleotides line up with TRBD1. The CDR3 runs to 16 residues. V trimming: 5 bases; J trimming: 1 base; junction bases outside the gene matches: 8. Germline V lookup: CDR1 MDHEN, CDR2 SYDVKM.

The chain employs TRBV7-2 and TRBJ1-6; 7 bases map to TRBD1. The germline CDR1 and CDR2 sequences are SGHTA and FQGNSA. The trim removed 7 bases at V and 7 bases at J, leaving 16 bases unmatched. The CDR3 has 17 residues. The CDR3 DNA follows: TGTGCCAGCAAACTAAACCTCAACAGGGGCCGGAATTCACCCCTCCACTTT. Its translation: CASKLNLNRGRNSPLHF.

The chain recombines TRBV20-1 with TRBJ2-2; the match to TRBD2 covers 15 bases. V trimming: 0 bases; J trimming: 6 bases; junction bases outside the gene matches: 5. Germline values: CDR1 DFQATT, CDR2 SNEGSKA (reference sequence). This CDR3 contains 17 residues. Here the CDR3 reads CSAREVGLAGGPGELFF. CDR3 bases: TGCAGTGCTAGAGAAGTGGGACTAGCGGGGGGCCCCGGGGAGCTGTTTTTT.

This clonotype turned up a few times. The chain has TRBV15 and TRBJ2-1; D gene uncertain. The germline V and J ends were trimmed by 0 bases and 13 bases, with 10 bases remaining between them. Germline values: CDR1 LNHNV, CDR2 YYDKDF (reference sequence). This CDR3 has 12 residues. As DNA, the CDR3 is TGTGCCACCAGCAGAGATCACTACTTACAGTTCTTC. As protein: CATSRDHYLQFF.

The chain couples TRBV3-1 to TRBJ2-1; 9 bases match TRBD1. Germline V gene data show CDR1 as LGHDT and CDR2 as YNNKEL (reference sequence). CDR3 length: 14 residues. V trimming: 8 bases; J trimming: 7 bases; junction bases outside the gene matches: 9. The CDR3 DNA sequence: TGTGCCAGCCTTGGCGGGACAGGGTTGAATGAGCAGTTCTTC. Amino acid sequence: CASLGGTGLNEQFF.

The V and J genes are TRBV7-9 and TRBJ2-1; D is tentatively TRBD1 or TRBD2 (6 bases each). Looked up from germline, CDR1 is SEHNR and CDR2 is FQNEAQ (reference sequence). V shed 2 bases and J shed 5 bases, with 13 bases lying between them. There are 15 residues in the CDR3. CDR3 residues: CASSLRGVRNNEQFF. The CDR3 DNA follows: TGTGCCAGCAGCTTAAGGGGGGTGCGGAACAATGAGCAGTTCTTC.